This TCR beta chain was retrieved from a study of T cell responses to AZD1222 COVID-19 vaccine. Assay used: immunoSEQ multiplex PCR; TCRdb lists only in-frame clones, some missing. The table records under 150,000 clones, roughly 92% of them present only once. Between the trimmed V and J ends, which lost 7 bases and 6 bases, there was a span of 21 bases. Germline CDR1 and CDR2: LNHDA and SQIVND (reference sequence). CDR3 length equals 15 residues. The chain couples TRBV19 to TRBJ1-2, with TRBD1 as a possible D gene (6 bases). Source: peripheral blood, taken on day 0 of AZD1222 vaccination. The TCR sequence derives from an adult in good health. The CDR3 DNA is TGTGCCAGTACTACCAACTCAGGGGTCATAGATGGCTACACCTTC. Its protein product is CASTTNSGVIDGYTF.